One T cell receptor (beta chain) is described in this entry. The sample is drawn from a study of immune characterization of retroperitoneal liposarcoma. MiXCR was run by TCRdb on the PCR reads, yielding one entry per CDR3 protein. Among over 10,000 distinct CDR3 sequences listed, 40% to 50% were seen once. The germline V gene has CDR1 SGHTA and CDR2 FQGNSA. This CDR3 has 15 residues. Trimming removed 2 bases from V and 1 base from J, with 8 bases in between. What was sequenced was tumor tissue. The chain joins TRBV7-2 to TRBJ1-4; D not certain. The sequence derives from a female donor with retroperitoneal liposarcoma. The CDR3 DNA is TGTGCCAGCAGCTTATGGGCGGGAACTAATGAAAAACTGTTTTTT. Its protein product is CASSLWAGTNEKLFF. Full variable domain (missing parts from reference TRBV7-2 and TRBJ1-4): GAGVSQSPSNKVTEKGKDVELRCDPISGHTALYWYRQSLGQGLEFLIYFQGNSAPDKSGLPSDRFSAERTGGSVSTLTIQRTQQEDSAVYLCASSLWAGTNEKLFFGSGTQLSVL.